This TCR beta chain was profiled in a study of cytomegalovirus exposure and HLA in healthy donors. PCR involved 60 Vbeta and 13 Jbeta primers. Generated by immunoSEQ multiplex PCR, the TCRdb table keeps only in-frame clones and is missing some. Here the sample spans 110,000 or so clones, around 75% being singletons. To note about this clone: The antigen remains unidentified.

Points from the study as a whole: Confirmation in vitro established that a few CMV-associated chains were specific for CMV antigens. A cluster of highly shared sequence variants was likely a sequencing artifact.

CDR3 length: 15 amino acids. Trimming removed 2 bases from V and 6 bases from J; junction bases left unmatched: 9. CDR1 is SGDLS and CDR2 is YYNGEE in the germline V gene. This receptor was identified in a young man in good health and CMV-seronegative. The source material was PBMCs. J is TRBJ2-5 and V is TRBV9; 8 bases agree with TRBD2. As DNA, the CDR3 is TGTGCCAGCAGCGTTGACGGGGGGGCCATTCAGACCCAGTACTTC. Protein: CASSVDGGAIQTQYF. Based on the CDR3 plus reference TRBV9 and TRBJ2-5, the full variable domain is DSGVTQTPKHLITATGQRVTLRCSPRSGDLSVYWYQQSLDQGLQFLIQYYNGEERAKGNILERFSAQQFPDLHSELNLSSLELGDSALYFCASSVDGGAIQTQYFGPGTRLLVL.